This T cell receptor beta chain was sequenced during a study of blood T cell dynamics during melanoma immunotherapy. Profiled with immunoSEQ multiplex PCR; TCRdb holds only in-frame clones, not every one. The sample records several hundred clones, around 69% being singletons. This clone was detected only once. The antigen is not known. CDR3 length: 13 amino acids. V lost 3 bases, J lost 4 bases, and 6 bases lay in between. The germline V gene has CDR1 MDHEN and CDR2 SYDVKM. The time point: pre-treatment baseline. Immune-effector memory T cells were defined as CD3+ CD4- CD8+ CD45RA- CD45RO-high CD27- CCR7-. Study-level results: Among sorted CD8+ subsets, immune-effector cells had the highest clonality and cell-free DNA similarity. It remained unknown if the driving T cell clones were melanoma-specific.

The material was CD8+ T cells from blood, obtained from a patient treated with checkpoint blockade. The TCR comes from a human donor with melanoma. The chain joins TRBV28 to TRBJ2-2, with D tentatively TRBD2 (5 bases). As DNA, the CDR3 is TGTGCCAGCAGTTTTGGAGGCACCGGGGAGCTGTTTTTT. Residues: CASSFGGTGELFF.